The clone carrying this TCR beta chain was recorded only once. Its antigen is as yet unknown. The data derive from a study of Ad26.COV2.S vaccination and SARS-CoV-2 variants. Notes on the study in general: Vaccinated and placebo-treated recipients had similar non-spike TCR breadth.

Treatment in this sample: approximately 18 received Ad26.COV2.S at low or high dose, single or two shots; about 5 received placebo; per-sample allocation not given. Following the first vaccine or placebo injection, samples were taken on day 63. This vaccine is an Ad26 vector that expresses the Wuhan-strain SARS-CoV-2 spike. The method was immunoSEQ multiplex PCR; TCRdb's version includes in-frame clones alone and lacks a portion of them. The sample carries under 550,000 clones, 88% recorded once. V lost 1 base, J lost 4 bases, and 20 bases lay in between. Germline CDR1 is SGHDT and CDR2 is YYEEEE. The CDR3 extends over 18 amino acids.

This receptor was identified in a person between 18 and 59 years old who received the Ad26.COV2.S COVID-19 vaccine or a placebo. This rearrangement joins TRBV5-6 to TRBJ2-2; D is possibly TRBD1 (6 bases). The specimen comprised peripheral blood, sampled in a trial of Ad26.COV2.S vaccine versus placebo. CDR3: CASSLQQGIGPLTGELFF. The DNA of the CDR3 is TGTGCCAGCAGCTTGCAACAGGGAATAGGACCCCTCACCGGGGAGCTGTTTTTT.